Described below is a single T cell receptor beta chain sequence and its context. The antigen is not known. This record belongs to a study of T cells in Graves' hyperthyroidism and ophthalmopathy. The study, taken as a whole, reports: Most thyroid clonotypes expanded above 0.001 were also detected in blood. For ophthalmopathy, model prediction preceded onset by a median about 6.2 months. The authors' 13 V-J model separated ophthalmopathy from stable hyperthyroidism.

The CDR3 contains 17 residues. V shed 4 bases, J shed 1 base, and the junction held 7 bases outside the gene matches. CDR1 SGHRS and CDR2 YFSETQ come from the germline V gene. The CDR3 regions of TCR beta were amplified from RNA transcripts. An initial round of RT-PCR targeting the TCR CDR3 relied on the HTBI primer set. Via MiXCR, TCRdb re-called the multiplex PCR reads, giving one row per CDR3 protein. The sample consists of approximately 700,000 distinct CDR3 sequences, over 40% of them appearing once. The genes are TRBV5-1 and TRBJ1-5, with TRBD1 identical over 11 bases. This clonotype originated in an adult man with Graves' disease, either hyperthyroidism or ophthalmopathy (not recorded which). The material sequenced was peripheral blood or thyroid tissue (not recorded which). The CDR3 coding sequence is TGCGCCAGCAGCCTCGGGACAGGGGGACAGAGCAATCAGCCCCAGCATTTT. Its translation is CASSLGTGGQSNQPQHF. Complete variable domain (other parts from reference TRBV5-1 and TRBJ1-5): KAGVTQTPRYLIKTRGQQVTLSCSPISGHRSVSWYQQTPGQGLQFLFEYFSETQRNKGNFPGRFSGRQFSNSRSEMNVSTLELGDSALYLCASSLGTGGQSNQPQHFGDGTRLSIL.